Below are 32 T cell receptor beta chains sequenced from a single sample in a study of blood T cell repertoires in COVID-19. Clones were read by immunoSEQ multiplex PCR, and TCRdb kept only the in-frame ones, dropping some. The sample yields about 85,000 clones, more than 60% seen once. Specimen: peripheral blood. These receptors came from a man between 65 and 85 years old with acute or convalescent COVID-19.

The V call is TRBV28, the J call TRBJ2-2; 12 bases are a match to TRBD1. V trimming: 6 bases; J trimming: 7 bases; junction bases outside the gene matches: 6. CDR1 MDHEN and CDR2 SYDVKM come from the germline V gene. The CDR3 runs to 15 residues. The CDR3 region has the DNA TGTGCCAGCAGGGGGGGACAGGGGGCCGGCGGGGAGCTGTTTTTT. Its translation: CASRGGQGAGGELFF.

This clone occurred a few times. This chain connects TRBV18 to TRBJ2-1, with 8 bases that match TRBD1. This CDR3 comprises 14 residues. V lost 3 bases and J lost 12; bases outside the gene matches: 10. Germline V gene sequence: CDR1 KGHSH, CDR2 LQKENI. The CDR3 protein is CASSPTGTGGRQFF. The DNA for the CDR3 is TGTGCCAGCTCACCCACCGGGACAGGTGGCCGGCAGTTCTTC.

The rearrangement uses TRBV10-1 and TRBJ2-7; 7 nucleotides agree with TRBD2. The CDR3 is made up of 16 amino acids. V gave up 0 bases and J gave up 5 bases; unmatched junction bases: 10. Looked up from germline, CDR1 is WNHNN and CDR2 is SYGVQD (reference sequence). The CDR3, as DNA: TGCGCCAGCAGTGAGTCGCCAGCGGGGACGACCGACGAGCAGTACTTC. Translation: CASSESPAGTTDEQYF.

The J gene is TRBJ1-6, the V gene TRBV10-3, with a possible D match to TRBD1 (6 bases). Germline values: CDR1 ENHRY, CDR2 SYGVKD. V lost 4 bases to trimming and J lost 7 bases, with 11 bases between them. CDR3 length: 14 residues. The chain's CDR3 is CAISGGRTNSPLHF. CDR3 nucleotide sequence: TGTGCCATCAGTGGGGGGCGGACCAATTCACCCCTCCACTTT.

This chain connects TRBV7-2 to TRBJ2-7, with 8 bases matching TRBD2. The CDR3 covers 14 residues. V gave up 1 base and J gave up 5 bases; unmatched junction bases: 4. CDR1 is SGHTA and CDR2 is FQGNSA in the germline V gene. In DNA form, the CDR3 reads TGTGCCAGCAGCTTAGGCGGGGGGTTGAACGAGCAGTACGTC. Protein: CASSLGGGLNEQYV.

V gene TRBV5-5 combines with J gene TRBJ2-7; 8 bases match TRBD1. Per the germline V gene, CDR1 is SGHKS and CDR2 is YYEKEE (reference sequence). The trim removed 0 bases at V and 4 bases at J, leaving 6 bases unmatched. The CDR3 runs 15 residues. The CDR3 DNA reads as TGTGCCAGCAGCTTGGGGCGGGGACAGGTATACGAGCAGTACTTC. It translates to CASSLGRGQVYEQYF.

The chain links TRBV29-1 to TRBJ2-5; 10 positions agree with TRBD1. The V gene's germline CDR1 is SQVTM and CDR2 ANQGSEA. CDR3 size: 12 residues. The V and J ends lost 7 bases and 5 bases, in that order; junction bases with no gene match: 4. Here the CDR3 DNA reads TGCAGCGCCGACAGGGGGCAGGAGACCCAGTACTTC. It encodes CSADRGQETQYF.

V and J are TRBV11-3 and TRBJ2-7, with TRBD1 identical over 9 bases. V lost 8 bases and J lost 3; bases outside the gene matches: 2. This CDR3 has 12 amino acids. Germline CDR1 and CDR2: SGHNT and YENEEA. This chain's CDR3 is CASRTGDYEQYF. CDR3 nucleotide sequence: TGTGCCAGCCGGACAGGGGACTACGAGCAGTACTTC.

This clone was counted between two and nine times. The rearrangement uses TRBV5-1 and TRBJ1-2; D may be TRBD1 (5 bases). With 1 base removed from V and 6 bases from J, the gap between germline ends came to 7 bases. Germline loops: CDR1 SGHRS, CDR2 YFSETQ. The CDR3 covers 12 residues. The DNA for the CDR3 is TGCGCCAGCAGCTTGAGGGGTAATGGCTACACCTTC. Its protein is CASSLRGNGYTF. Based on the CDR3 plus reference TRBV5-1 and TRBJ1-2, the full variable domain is KAGVTQTPRYLIKTRGQQVTLSCSPISGHRSVSWYQQTPGQGLQFLFEYFSETQRNKGNFPGRFSGRQFSNSRSEMNVSTLELGDSALYLCASSLRGNGYTFGSGTRLTVV.

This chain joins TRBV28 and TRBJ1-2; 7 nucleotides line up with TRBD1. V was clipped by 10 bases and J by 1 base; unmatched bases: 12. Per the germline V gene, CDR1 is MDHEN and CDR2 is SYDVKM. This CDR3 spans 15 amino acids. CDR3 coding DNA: TGTGCCACCGTAACATTTCAGGGGGGTAACTATGGCTACACCTTC. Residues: CATVTFQGGNYGYTF.

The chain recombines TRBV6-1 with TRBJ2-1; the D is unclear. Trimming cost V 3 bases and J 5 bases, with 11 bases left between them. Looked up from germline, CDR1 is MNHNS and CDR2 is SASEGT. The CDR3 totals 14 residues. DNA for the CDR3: TGTGCCAGCAGTGAGTATAGTTCCCACAATGAGCAGTTCTTC. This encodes CASSEYSSHNEQFF.

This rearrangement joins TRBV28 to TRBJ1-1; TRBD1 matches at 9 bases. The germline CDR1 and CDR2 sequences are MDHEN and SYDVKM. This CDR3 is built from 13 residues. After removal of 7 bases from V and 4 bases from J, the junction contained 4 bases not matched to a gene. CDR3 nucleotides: TGTGCCAGCAATCGACAGGGGGGCACTGAAGCTTTCTTT. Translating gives CASNRQGGTEAFF.

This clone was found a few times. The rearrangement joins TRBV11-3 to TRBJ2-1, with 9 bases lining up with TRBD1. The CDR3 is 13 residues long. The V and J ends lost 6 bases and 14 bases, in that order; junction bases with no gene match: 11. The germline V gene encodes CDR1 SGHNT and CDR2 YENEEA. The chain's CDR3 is CASSQARDRVKFF. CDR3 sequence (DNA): TGTGCCAGCAGTCAAGCCCGGGACAGGGTGAAGTTCTTC.

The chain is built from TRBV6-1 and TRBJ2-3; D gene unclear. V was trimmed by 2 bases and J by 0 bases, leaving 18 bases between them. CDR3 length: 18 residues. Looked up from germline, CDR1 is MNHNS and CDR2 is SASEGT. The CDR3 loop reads CASSEMYGRPTSTDTQYF. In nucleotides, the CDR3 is TGTGCCAGCAGTGAAATGTACGGCAGGCCTACTAGCACAGATACGCAGTATTTT.

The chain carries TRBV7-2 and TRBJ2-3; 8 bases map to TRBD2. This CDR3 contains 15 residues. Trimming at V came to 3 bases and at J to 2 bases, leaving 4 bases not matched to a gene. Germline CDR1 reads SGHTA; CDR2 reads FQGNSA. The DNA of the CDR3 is TGTGCCAGCAGCTTGAGCGGGGGTAACACAGATACGCAGTATTTT. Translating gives CASSLSGGNTDTQYF.

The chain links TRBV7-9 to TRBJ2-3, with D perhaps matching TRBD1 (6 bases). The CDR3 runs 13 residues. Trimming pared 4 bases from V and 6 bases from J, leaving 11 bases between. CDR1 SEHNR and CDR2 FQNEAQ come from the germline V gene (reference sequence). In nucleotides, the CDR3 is TGTGCCAGCAGCTGGGACAATAGCGATACGCAGTATTTT. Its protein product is CASSWDNSDTQYF.

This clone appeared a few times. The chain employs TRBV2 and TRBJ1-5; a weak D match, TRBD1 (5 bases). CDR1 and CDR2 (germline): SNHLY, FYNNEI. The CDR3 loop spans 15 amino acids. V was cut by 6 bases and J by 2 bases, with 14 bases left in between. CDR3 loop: CASSARGEGNQPQHF. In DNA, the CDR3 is TGTGCCAGCAGCGCCCGGGGGGAAGGCAATCAGCCCCAGCATTTT.

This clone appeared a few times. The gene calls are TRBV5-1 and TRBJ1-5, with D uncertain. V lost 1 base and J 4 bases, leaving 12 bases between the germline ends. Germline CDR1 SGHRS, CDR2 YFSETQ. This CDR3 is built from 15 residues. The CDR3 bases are TGCGCCAGCAGCTTGAACCCCGGAGGTAATCAGCCCCAGCATTTT. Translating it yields CASSLNPGGNQPQHF.

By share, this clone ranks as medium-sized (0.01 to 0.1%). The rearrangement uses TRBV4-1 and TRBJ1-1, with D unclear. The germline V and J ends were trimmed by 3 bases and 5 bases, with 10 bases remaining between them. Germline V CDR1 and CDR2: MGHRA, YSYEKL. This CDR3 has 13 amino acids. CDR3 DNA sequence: TGCGCCAGCAGCCAGCGGGAAGTAACTGAAGCTTTCTTT. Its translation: CASSQREVTEAFF.

CDR3 sequence (DNA): TGTGCCAGCAGGCCCCGTGGTGGAGACAATGAGCAGTTCTTC. Its protein product is CASRPRGGDNEQFF. This chain links TRBV2 with TRBJ2-1, with unresolved D. The length of the CDR3 is 14 residues. Germline assignment: CDR1 SNHLY and CDR2 FYNNEI. The ends were cut back, 6 bases at V and 5 bases at J, with 14 bases in the middle. The whole variable domain, filled in from reference TRBV2 and TRBJ2-1, reads EPEVTQTPSHQVTQMGQEVILRCVPISNHLYFYWYRQILGQKVEFLVSFYNNEISEKSEIFDDQFSVERPDGSNFTLKIRSTKLEDSAMYFCASRPRGGDNEQFFGPGTRLTVL.

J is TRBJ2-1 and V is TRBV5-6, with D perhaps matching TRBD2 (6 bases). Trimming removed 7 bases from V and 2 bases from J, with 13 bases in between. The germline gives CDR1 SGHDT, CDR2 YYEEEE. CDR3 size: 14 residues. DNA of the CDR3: TGTGCCAGCGCGGGGATGCAGGCCTACAATGAGCAGTTCTTC. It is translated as CASAGMQAYNEQFF. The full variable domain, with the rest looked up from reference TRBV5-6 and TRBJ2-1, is DAGVTQSPTHLIKTRGQQVTLRCSPKSGHDTVSWYQQALGQGPQFIFQYYEEEERQRGNFPDRFSGHQFPNYSSELNVNALLLGDSALYLCASAGMQAYNEQFFGPGTRLTVL.

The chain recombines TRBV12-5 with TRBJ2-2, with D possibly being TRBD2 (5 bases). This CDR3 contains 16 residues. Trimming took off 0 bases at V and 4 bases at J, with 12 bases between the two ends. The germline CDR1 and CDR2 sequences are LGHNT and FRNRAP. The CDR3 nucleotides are TGTGCTAGTGGTTTGGTAAATGACGCGGGCACCGGGGAGCTGTTTTTT. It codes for CASGLVNDAGTGELFF. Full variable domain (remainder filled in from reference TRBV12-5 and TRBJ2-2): DARVTQTPRHKVTEMGQEVTMRCQPILGHNTVFWYRQTMMQGLELLAYFRNRAPLDDSGMPKDRFSAEMPDATLATLKIQPSEPRDSAVYFCASGLVNDAGTGELFFGEGSRLTVL.

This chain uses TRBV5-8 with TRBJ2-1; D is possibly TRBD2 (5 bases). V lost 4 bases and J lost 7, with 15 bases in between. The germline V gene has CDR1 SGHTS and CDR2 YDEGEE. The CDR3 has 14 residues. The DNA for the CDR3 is TGTGCCAGCAGCCCGGCGTTTATAGCGAATGAGCAGTTCTTC. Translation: CASSPAFIANEQFF. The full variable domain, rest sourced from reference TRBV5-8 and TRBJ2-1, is EAGVTQSPTHLIKTRGQQATLRCSPISGHTSVYWYQQALGLGLQFLLWYDEGEERNRGNFPPRFSGRQFPNYSSELNVNALELEDSALYLCASSPAFIANEQFFGPGTRLTVL.

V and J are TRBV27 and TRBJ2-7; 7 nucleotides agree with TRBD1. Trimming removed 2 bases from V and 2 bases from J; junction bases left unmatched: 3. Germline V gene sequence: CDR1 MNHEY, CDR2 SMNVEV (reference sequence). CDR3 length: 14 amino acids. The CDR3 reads CASSLGTAAYEQYF. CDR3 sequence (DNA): TGTGCCAGCAGTTTAGGGACAGCCGCCTACGAGCAGTACTTC.

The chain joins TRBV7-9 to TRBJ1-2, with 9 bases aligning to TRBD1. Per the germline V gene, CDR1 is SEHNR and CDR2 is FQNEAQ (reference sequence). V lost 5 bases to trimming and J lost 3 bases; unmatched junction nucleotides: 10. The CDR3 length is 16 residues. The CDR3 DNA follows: TGTGCCAGCAGCCCCTACGGGGGGGACAGGGACTATGGCTACACCTTC. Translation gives CASSPYGGDRDYGYTF.

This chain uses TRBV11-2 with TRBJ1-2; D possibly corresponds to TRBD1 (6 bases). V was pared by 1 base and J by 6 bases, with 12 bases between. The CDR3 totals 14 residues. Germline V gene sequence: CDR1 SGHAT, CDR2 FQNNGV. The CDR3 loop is CASSLAGGADGYTF. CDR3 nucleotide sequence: TGTGCCAGCAGCTTAGCGGGGGGCGCGGATGGCTACACCTTC.

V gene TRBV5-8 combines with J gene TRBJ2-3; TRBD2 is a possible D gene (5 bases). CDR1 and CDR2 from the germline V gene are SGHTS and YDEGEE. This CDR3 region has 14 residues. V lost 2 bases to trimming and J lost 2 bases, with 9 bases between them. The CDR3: CASSLERYTDTQYF. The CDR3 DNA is TGTGCCAGCAGCTTAGAGCGGTACACAGATACGCAGTATTTT.

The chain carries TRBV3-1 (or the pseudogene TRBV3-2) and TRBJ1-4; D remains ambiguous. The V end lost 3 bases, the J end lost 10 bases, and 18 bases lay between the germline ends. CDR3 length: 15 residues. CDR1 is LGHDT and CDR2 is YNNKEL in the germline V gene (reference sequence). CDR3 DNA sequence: TGTGCCAGCAGCCAGGAGACTCTCCGAGGGCGAAAACTGTTTTTT. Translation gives CASSQETLRGRKLFF.

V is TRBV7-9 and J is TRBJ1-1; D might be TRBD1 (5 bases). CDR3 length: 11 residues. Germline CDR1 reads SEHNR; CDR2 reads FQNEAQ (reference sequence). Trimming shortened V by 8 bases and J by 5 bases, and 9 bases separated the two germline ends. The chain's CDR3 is CASQGNTEAFF. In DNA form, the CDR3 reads TGTGCCAGCCAGGGAAATACTGAAGCTTTCTTT.

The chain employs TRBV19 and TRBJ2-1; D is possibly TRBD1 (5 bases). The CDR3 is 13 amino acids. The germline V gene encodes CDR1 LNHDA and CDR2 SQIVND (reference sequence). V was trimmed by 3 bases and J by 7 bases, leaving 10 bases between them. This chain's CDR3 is CASSMGRGNEQFF. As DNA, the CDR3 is TGTGCCAGTAGTATGGGAAGGGGTAATGAGCAGTTCTTC.

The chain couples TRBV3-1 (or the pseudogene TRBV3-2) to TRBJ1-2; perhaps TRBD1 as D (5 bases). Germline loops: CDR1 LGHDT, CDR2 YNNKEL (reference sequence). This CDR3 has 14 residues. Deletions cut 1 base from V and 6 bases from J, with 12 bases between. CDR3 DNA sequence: TGTGCCAGCAGCCAAGTGACAGCGTATCATGGCTACACCTTC. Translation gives CASSQVTAYHGYTF.

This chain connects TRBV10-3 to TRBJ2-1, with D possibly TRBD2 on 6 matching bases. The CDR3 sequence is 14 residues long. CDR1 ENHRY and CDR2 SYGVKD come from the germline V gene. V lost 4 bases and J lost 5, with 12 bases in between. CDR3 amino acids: CAISVPTSHNEQFF. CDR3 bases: TGTGCCATCAGTGTCCCAACTAGCCACAATGAGCAGTTCTTC.